Detailed here is one T cell receptor (beta chain). Its cognate antigen is unknown. The trim removed 6 bases at V and 5 bases at J, leaving 9 bases unmatched. Germline assignment: CDR1 MNHNS and CDR2 SASEGT. This CDR3 spans 15 amino acids. This sample is drawn from a study of T cell clonotyping in hematopoietic cell transplantation. The study, taken as a whole, reports: Cells were unsorted, so CD4 and CD8 contributions were not separated. At the given depth, recipient repertoires were over 97% de novo clonotypes. Pathologically expanded recipient clonotypes increased progressively from day 30 to day 180 as diversity fell. Higher Inverse Simpson Index values in graft donor and pretransplant recipient predicted broader posttransplant TCR diversity.

The table came from immunoSEQ multiplex PCR; TCRdb's copy has only in-frame clones and leaves some out. The data show 65,000 to 75,000 clones, 94% seen once. The receptor comes from a man between 50 and 59 years old in good health. Some clones in this sample may be carry-over from other donors' samples. The specimen was peripheral blood mononuclear cells. V and J are TRBV6-1 and TRBJ1-5, with TRBD1 matching 8 bases. CDR3 sequence (DNA): TGTGCCAGCAGCGGACAGGGAAGATGGGATCAGCCCCAGCATTTT. Its translation: CASSGQGRWDQPQHF.